This T cell receptor (beta chain) was profiled in a study of cytomegalovirus exposure and HLA in healthy donors. Findings and limits, study-wide: As confirmed in vitro, three CMV-associated chains were specific for CMV antigens. The tendency of first-cohort TCR clusters to co-occur in the 120 or so validation repertoires emerged from a later analysis. Cytomegalovirus-associated status was assigned to 150 or so TCR beta chains.

Donors were drawn from the roughly 130-subject validation cohort, separate from the approximately 670-subject first cohort. CDR1 and CDR2 (germline): MNHNY, SVGAGI (reference sequence). Trimming left V 3 bases short and J 8 bases short, with 13 bases between. This CDR3 is 14 amino acids long. On this clone: Its antigen remains unidentified.

TCRdb keeps only in-frame clones here, not all; method: immunoSEQ multiplex PCR. Here the sample spans tens of thousands of clones, approximately 88% being singletons. The J gene is TRBJ1-4, the V gene TRBV6-6; a possible D gene is TRBD1 (5 bases). The material sequenced was PBMCs. The TCR sequence derives from a woman in her 30s in good health and CMV-seronegative. The CDR3 nucleotides read TGTGCCAGCAGTTATTCCGTGACAGCCGAAAAACTGTTTTTT. The encoded protein is CASSYSVTAEKLFF.